Below, 9 T cell receptor beta chains from the same sample are listed, as sequenced in a study of cytomegalovirus exposure and HLA in healthy donors. The PCR ran on 60 Vbeta and 13 Jbeta primers. The assay was immunoSEQ multiplex PCR, and TCRdb's table has in-frame clones only and misses some. The table lists over 150,000 clones. The sequencing input was PBMCs. The receptor set was obtained from a boy between 10 and 17 years old in good health and CMV-seronegative.

V and J are TRBV18 and TRBJ1-2, with D maybe TRBD1 (5 bases). CDR3 length: 14 residues. Germline V gene lookup returns CDR1 KGHSH and CDR2 LQKENI. V dropped 2 bases and J dropped 1 base, with 8 bases sitting between them. CDR3 region: CASSPRGDNYGYTF. DNA of the CDR3: TGTGCCAGCTCACCAAGGGGTGATAACTATGGCTACACCTTC.

The chain employs TRBV2 and TRBJ1-5; D perhaps matches TRBD1 (6 bases). V was clipped by 3 bases and J by 4 bases, with 10 bases between them. Germline V gives CDR1 SNHLY, CDR2 FYNNEI. The CDR3 is made up of 14 amino acids. In nucleotides, the CDR3 is TGTGCCAGCAGTGAGGGGGGGCAGAATCAGCCCCAGCATTTT. Translating gives CASSEGGQNQPQHF.

The genes are TRBV28 and TRBJ1-2; possibly TRBD1 for D (5 bases). V lost 2 bases and J lost 7, with 20 bases in between. Germline V lookup: CDR1 MDHEN, CDR2 SYDVKM. The CDR3 has 16 amino acids. CDR3 DNA: TGTGCCAGCAGTTTAATTTCAGGGTATACTCCTAGTGGCTACACCTTC. This encodes CASSLISGYTPSGYTF.

The V gene is TRBV7-8, the J gene TRBJ1-1, with D possibly being TRBD1 (6 bases). This CDR3 has 13 amino acids. Looked up from germline, CDR1 is SGHVS and CDR2 is FQNEAQ. With 8 bases removed from V and 5 bases from J, the gap between germline ends came to 15 bases. CDR3 region: CASLGSRGTEAFF. The CDR3 coding sequence is TGTGCCAGCTTAGGGAGTAGGGGGACTGAAGCTTTCTTT. Full variable domain (outside the CDR3, taken from reference TRBV7-8 and TRBJ1-1): GAGVSQSPRYKVAKRGQDVALRCDPISGHVSLFWYQQALGQGPEFLTYFQNEAQLDKSGLPSDRFFAERPEGSVSTLKIQRTQQEDSAVYLCASLGSRGTEAFFGQGTRLTVV.

The chain couples TRBV7-9 to TRBJ2-1; 12 bases are shared with TRBD2. V trimming: 6 bases; J trimming: 4 bases; junction bases outside the gene matches: 7. Germline-derived CDR1 and CDR2 are SEHNR and FQNEAQ (reference sequence). The CDR3 extends over 16 amino acids. The CDR3 here is CASSFRTSGEYNEQFF. DNA of the CDR3: TGTGCCAGCAGTTTTCGGACTAGCGGGGAATACAATGAGCAGTTCTTC.

The rearrangement links TRBV19 to TRBJ2-6; D may be TRBD1 (6 bases). The germline V gene encodes CDR1 LNHDA and CDR2 SQIVND (reference sequence). This CDR3 has 16 amino acids. Trimming took 3 bases from V and 2 from J, leaving 11 bases between them. Written as DNA, the CDR3 is TGTGCCAGTAGTATCGCCCGACAGGCTGGGGCCAACGTCCTGACTTTC. Translating it yields CASSIARQAGANVLTF.

This chain connects TRBV19 to TRBJ2-3; D unresolved. The CDR3 is made up of 13 amino acids. Germline loops: CDR1 LNHDA, CDR2 SQIVND (reference sequence). Trimming pared 5 bases from V and 6 bases from J, leaving 12 bases between. The CDR3 region is CASSAPVMDTQYF. In nucleotides, the CDR3 is TGTGCCAGTAGTGCACCGGTGATGGATACGCAGTATTTT.

J is TRBJ1-1 and V is TRBV18; TRBD1 might be the D (5 bases). Trimming cost V 0 bases and J 7 bases, with 18 bases left between them. The CDR3 consists of 16 residues. CDR1 and CDR2 (germline): KGHSH, LQKENI. The CDR3 sequence: CASSPPNLSRQGEAFF. CDR3 DNA sequence: TGTGCCAGCTCACCACCGAATTTAAGCCGCCAGGGTGAAGCTTTCTTT.

This sequence joins TRBV7-2 and TRBJ2-7, with a weak D call TRBD1 (7 bases). Germline CDR1 reads SGHTA; CDR2 reads FQGNSA. There are 15 residues in the CDR3. Trimming stripped 5 bases from V and 6 bases from J, with 20 bases between. The DNA of the CDR3 is TGTGCCAGCAGCGGATTAGCGGCGCAGGGGGGCGAGCAGTACTTC. Translating gives CASSGLAAQGGEQYF.